These 29 T cell receptor beta chains were sequenced from one sample in a study of blood T cells in healthy people across ages. Combining a sample-barcoded 5' primer with a J-beta primer mix, a second PCR ran for roughly 7 to 12 cycles. TCRdb re-derived calls from the 5' RACE reads in MiXCR, one entry per CDR3 protein. The sample has about a million distinct CDR3 sequences, roughly 47% seen once. Sequencing used blood. The receptors were gathered from a woman aged 55-75 years in good health.

This clonotype was seen a handful of times. The V and J genes are TRBV20-1 and TRBJ2-7; a weak D match, TRBD1 (5 bases). The V end was cut by 5 bases, the J end by 5 bases, with 10 bases between. Per the germline V gene, CDR1 is DFQATT and CDR2 is SNEGSKA (reference sequence). CDR3 length: 11 residues. The CDR3 protein is CSALQVHEQYF. CDR3 DNA sequence: TGCAGTGCTCTACAGGTCCACGAGCAGTACTTC.

This chain joins TRBV5-6 and TRBJ2-1; perhaps TRBD2 as D (5 bases). CDR3 length equals 15 residues. V lost 4 bases to trimming and J lost 7 bases, with 18 bases between them. Germline V gene sequence: CDR1 SGHDT, CDR2 YYEEEE. The CDR3 DNA sequence: TGTGCCAGCAGCACGGACTGGAGTCTCGGTAATGAGCAGTTCTTC. Its protein is CASSTDWSLGNEQFF.

This sequence joins TRBV28 and TRBJ2-6; D unresolved. The germline gives CDR1 MDHEN, CDR2 SYDVKM. CDR3 size: 16 residues. The V end was cut by 3 bases, the J end by 1 base, with 10 bases between. The CDR3 here is CASSFRRRSGANVLTF. The CDR3 DNA sequence: TGTGCCAGCAGTTTTCGACGCAGGTCTGGGGCCAACGTCCTGACTTTC.

This clonotype has only a few counts. The chain carries TRBV7-2 and TRBJ2-4; D gene ambiguous. The closer fit of TRBJ2-7 to the DNA end suggests the J call may be wrong. This CDR3 region has 14 residues. Germline CDR1 and CDR2: SGHTA and FQGNSA. CDR3: CASSPLLVNYEQYF. The CDR3 DNA reads TGTGCCAGCAGCCCCCTCCTAGTGAACTACGAGCAGTACTTC.

The chain has TRBV6-5 and TRBJ2-1, with a weak D call TRBD2 (6 bases). Looked up from germline, CDR1 is MNHEY and CDR2 is SVGAGI. The germline V and J ends were trimmed by 6 bases and 2 bases, with 14 bases remaining between them. This CDR3 region has 15 residues. The DNA of the CDR3 is TGTGCCAGCAGCCCCGACGGGGGACCCTACAATGAGCAGTTCTTC. Protein product: CASSPDGGPYNEQFF.

This rearrangement joins TRBV9 to TRBJ2-6; D gene unclear. Per germline, CDR1 SGDLS and CDR2 YYNGEE. V was cut by 2 bases and J by 0 bases, with 9 bases left in between. The CDR3 is 16 residues long. Here the CDR3 DNA reads TGTGCCAGCAGCGTGCCCGGGTTCTCTGGGGCCAACGTCCTGACTTTC. It encodes CASSVPGFSGANVLTF.

This clonotype was seen only once. The gene calls are TRBV10-3 and TRBJ1-4; TRBD1 aligns across 7 bases. The V and J ends lost 0 bases and 8 bases, in that order; junction bases with no gene match: 9. The CDR3 runs 16 residues. Germline V gene data show CDR1 as ENHRY and CDR2 as SYGVKD. The CDR3 DNA sequence: TGTGCCATCAGTGAGTCCGAGTGGACAGGTGGGGAAAAACTGTTTTTT. The encoded protein is CAISESEWTGGEKLFF.

The rearrangement links TRBV20-1 to TRBJ2-3; D is unclear. Germline assignment: CDR1 DFQATT and CDR2 SNEGSKA (reference sequence). Between the trimmed V and J ends, which lost 7 bases and 3 bases, there was a span of 11 bases. The CDR3 extends over 12 amino acids. The CDR3 DNA sequence: TGCAGTGTGCTCTGGGTAACAGATACGCAGTATTTT. It yields the protein CSVLWVTDTQYF.

The genes are TRBV10-3 and TRBJ2-1, with 12 bases that match TRBD2. Per the germline V gene, CDR1 is ENHRY and CDR2 is SYGVKD. With V trimmed by 4 bases and J by 5 bases, 18 bases remained unmatched. The CDR3 is made up of 20 amino acids. In DNA form, the CDR3 reads TGTGCCATCAGTGTAAGTGGACTAGCGGGGCGATCGCGGGTTGACAATGAGCAGTTCTTC. Translating it yields CAISVSGLAGRSRVDNEQFF.

Turning to this clonotype: One end of the junction is discordant with germline, which a read error may explain. CDR3 in DNA: TGTGCCAGCAGCTCCCGTAAGGGAGGGACGAACACCGGGGAGTTGTTTTTT. Translating gives CASSSRKGGTNTGELFF. The chain links TRBV7-9 to TRBJ2-2; TRBD2 matches at 7 bases. Germline V lookup: CDR1 SEHNR, CDR2 FQNEAQ (reference sequence). The CDR3 consists of 17 residues.

The V gene is TRBV12-3 or TRBV12-4, the J gene TRBJ2-5; D may be TRBD2 (6 bases). The CDR3 runs 16 residues. The ends were cut back, 7 bases at V and 6 bases at J, with 24 bases in the middle. The CDR3 sequence is CASTQEGRMGRKTQYF. For the CDR3, the DNA is TGTGCCAGCACCCAGGAAGGGAGGATGGGGAGGAAGACCCAGTACTTC.

The rearrangement uses TRBV2 and TRBJ1-2; D is unresolved. V lost 7 bases and J lost 4, with 10 bases in between. This CDR3 is built from 12 residues. Germline V gene sequence: CDR1 SNHLY, CDR2 FYNNEI. The DNA of the CDR3 is TGTGCCAGCAAAGGCTATGGCTATGGCTACACCTTC. It codes for CASKGYGYGYTF.

The V and J genes are TRBV9 and TRBJ2-3; 11 nucleotides line up with TRBD2. This CDR3 has 16 amino acids. V lost 4 bases, J lost 5 bases, and 9 bases stayed unmatched. The germline gives CDR1 SGDLS, CDR2 YYNGEE. The chain's CDR3 is CASSPRLAGPRDTQYF. CDR3 DNA: TGTGCCAGCAGCCCGAGACTAGCGGGGCCTCGAGATACGCAGTATTTT.

The rearrangement links TRBV15 to TRBJ2-5; 9 nucleotides match TRBD1. The CDR3 sequence is 16 residues long. Looked up from germline, CDR1 is LNHNV and CDR2 is YYDKDF (reference sequence). Germline trimming cut 0 bases from V and 4 bases from J; bases unmatched to any gene: 6. The CDR3 sequence: CATSRERYRGRETQYF. The DNA of the CDR3 is TGTGCCACCAGCAGAGAACGGTACAGGGGGCGAGAGACCCAGTACTTC.

V is TRBV7-2 and J is TRBJ2-3, with 9 bases aligning to TRBD2. Trimming cost V 2 bases and J 5 bases; bases outside gene matches: 5. Germline assignment: CDR1 SGHTA and CDR2 FQGNSA. The CDR3 consists of 15 residues. The CDR3, as DNA: TGTGCCAGCAGCTTAAATAGCGGGGGAAAAGATACGCAGTATTTT. This translates into CASSLNSGGKDTQYF.

This CDR3 reads CASGGTSGRKPDTQYF. CDR3 coding DNA: TGTGCCAGCGGGGGGACTAGCGGGAGGAAGCCAGATACGCAGTATTTT. The rearrangement uses TRBV28 and TRBJ2-3; TRBD2 matches 15 bases. This CDR3 contains 16 residues. V lost 8 bases, J lost 4 bases, and 7 bases stayed unmatched. Looked up from germline, CDR1 is MDHEN and CDR2 is SYDVKM.

J is TRBJ1-5 and V is TRBV5-8; maybe TRBD1 (6 bases). CDR3 length equals 15 residues. The V end lost 3 bases, the J end lost 2 bases, and 12 bases lay between the germline ends. The germline gives CDR1 SGHTS, CDR2 YDEGEE. The CDR3: CASSSRGQGNQPQHF. The CDR3 DNA sequence: TGTGCCAGCAGCTCCCGGGGGCAGGGCAATCAGCCCCAGCATTTT.

This chain uses TRBV29-1 with TRBJ2-4; no firm D call. Judging by the DNA end, TRBJ2-5 fits better; the J call may be wrong. CDR1 is SQVTM and CDR2 is ANQGSEA in the germline V gene. CDR3 length: 16 residues. The CDR3, as DNA: TGCAGCGTTGAAGAGGCTCGACCTGTACCGGGCGGGACCCAGTACTTC. It translates to CSVEEARPVPGGTQYF.

This clonotype was counted between two and nine times. This chain links TRBV20-1 with TRBJ2-5; D not certain. V dropped 2 bases and J dropped 11 bases, with 12 bases sitting between them. The germline gives CDR1 DFQATT, CDR2 SNEGSKA (reference sequence). The CDR3 totals 11 residues. CDR3 in DNA: TGCAGTGCTAGAATATCGGGTGAGCAGTACTTC. It yields the protein CSARISGEQYF.

This clonotype was seen more than once but under ten times. The V gene is TRBV27, the J gene TRBJ1-4; D possibly corresponds to TRBD1 (5 bases). The CDR3 spans 16 residues. Germline-derived CDR1 and CDR2 are MNHEY and SMNVEV (reference sequence). V was trimmed by 8 bases and J by 10 bases, leaving 26 bases between them. The CDR3 sequence is CASGPFTGLRVGKLFF. CDR3 nucleotide sequence: TGTGCCAGCGGACCATTTACTGGCCTCAGGGTTGGAAAACTGTTTTTT.

The CDR3 coding sequence is TGTGCCAGCTCACCAAACTTAGATCAGCCCCAGCATTTT. Encoded protein: CASSPNLDQPQHF. The rearrangement uses TRBV18 and TRBJ1-5; no clear D. This CDR3 spans 13 amino acids. Germline V gene sequence: CDR1 KGHSH, CDR2 LQKENI. With 2 bases removed from V and 5 bases from J, the gap between germline ends came to 7 bases.

This chain links TRBV5-1 with TRBJ1-1; D gene uncertain. V was clipped by 4 bases and J by 0 bases, with 19 bases between them. The germline V gene encodes CDR1 SGHRS and CDR2 YFSETQ. The CDR3 spans 17 residues. The CDR3 nucleotides read TGCGCCAGCAGCCTAGGACCCGATACCTTCATGAACACTGAAGCTTTCTTT. This encodes CASSLGPDTFMNTEAFF.

The chain recombines TRBV4-1 with TRBJ2-3; D not resolved. CDR1 and CDR2 (germline): MGHRA, YSYEKL. Deletions cut 0 bases from V and 2 bases from J, with 9 bases between. There are 15 residues in the CDR3. CDR3 bases: TGCGCCAGCAGCCAAGATATAAGGTTCACAGATACGCAGTATTTT. Amino acids: CASSQDIRFTDTQYF.

The chain has TRBV12-3 or TRBV12-4 and TRBJ2-3; possibly TRBD2 for D (6 bases). Deletions cut 6 bases from V and 4 bases from J, with 11 bases between. The CDR3 consists of 13 residues. The CDR3 loop reads CASSRGLADTQYF. DNA of the CDR3: TGTGCCAGCAGCCGGGGACTCGCAGATACGCAGTATTTT.

With respect to this clonotype: A read error is possible here, since a much larger clone lies one base away. The V call is TRBV12-3 or TRBV12-4, the J call TRBJ2-6; TRBD1 matches at 7 bases. The CDR3 extends over 15 amino acids. The CDR3, as DNA: TGTGCCAGCAGTCCCGACAGGGTTGGGGCCAGCGTCCTGACTTTC. It encodes CASSPDRVGASVLTF.

The CDR3 spells CASSIRRLGTDTQYF. The CDR3 DNA sequence: TGTGCCAGCAGCATTCGGCGGTTAGGCACAGATACGCAGTATTTT. This chain uses TRBV11-1 with TRBJ2-3, with D unresolved. V was cut by 5 bases and J by 1 base, with 13 bases left in between. From germline, CDR1 is SGHAT and CDR2 FQDESV (reference sequence). CDR3 length equals 15 residues.

The rearrangement links TRBV7-3 to TRBJ2-2, with no clear D. This CDR3 spans 15 amino acids. Germline assignment: CDR1 SGHTA and CDR2 FQGTGA. V was shortened by 2 bases and J by 1 base, with 8 bases between the two germline ends. CDR3 coding DNA: TGTGCCAGCAGCTTAGAAGGGCAGAACACCGGGGAGCTGTTTTTT. Amino acids: CASSLEGQNTGELFF.

The gene calls are TRBV20-1 and TRBJ1-6; weak D call: TRBD1 (5 bases). Per the germline V gene, CDR1 is DFQATT and CDR2 is SNEGSKA (reference sequence). The CDR3 totals 14 residues. Trimming removed 6 bases from V and 10 bases from J, with 19 bases in between. The CDR3 protein is CSASVPGLESPLHF. In DNA form, the CDR3 reads TGCAGTGCCTCGGTCCCAGGGTTAGAGTCACCCCTCCACTTT.

The chain combines TRBV3-1 with TRBJ1-2; D is uncertain. Trimming removed 6 bases from V and 2 bases from J, with 10 bases in between. CDR1 and CDR2 from the germline V gene are LGHDT and YNNKEL (reference sequence). The CDR3 sequence is 13 residues long. In DNA form, the CDR3 reads TGTGCCAGCAGTCATGACGGGAACTATGGCTACACCTTC. This gives the protein CASSHDGNYGYTF.